The 24 T cell receptor beta chains listed next were all sequenced from one sample in a study of shared clonotypes between healthy human individuals. Here immunoSEQ multiplex PCR was the method, and the copy in TCRdb shows in-frame clones only, minus some. Counted here are hundreds of thousands of clones, about 96% occurring once; the ten biggest clones make up approximately 0.32%. Sequencing was done on a sample of memory CD8+ T cells sorted from blood. As for subset: CD45RO+ cells pooled with CCR7-negative TemRA cells. These receptors were collected from a man younger than 40 in good health.

J is TRBJ2-3 and V is TRBV7-9; D is perhaps TRBD2 (6 bases). Per germline, CDR1 SEHNR and CDR2 FQNEAQ (reference sequence). V was clipped by 5 bases and J by 8 bases, with 14 bases between them. The length of the CDR3 is 13 residues. This CDR3 is CASSPLARGTQYF. The DNA of the CDR3 is TGTGCCAGCAGCCCTCTAGCGAGGGGTACGCAGTATTTT. Together with reference TRBV7-9 and TRBJ2-3, the CDR3 gives the full variable domain: DTGVSQNPRHKITKRGQNVTFRCDPISEHNRLYWYRQTLGQGPEFLTYFQNEAQLEKSRLLSDRFSAERPKGSFSTLEIQRTEQGDSAMYLCASSPLARGTQYFGPGTRLTVL.

V gene TRBV6-1 combines with J gene TRBJ2-1, with D perhaps matching TRBD1 (5 bases). Germline CDR1 MNHNS, CDR2 SASEGT. The CDR3 has 15 residues. For the CDR3, the DNA is TGTGCAACACAGGCGCGCGAAAGCTCCTACAATGAGCAGTTCTTC. Its protein product is CATQARESSYNEQFF.

There are a few counts of this clone. V gene TRBV5-1 combines with J gene TRBJ2-2; a possible D gene is TRBD1 (5 bases). CDR3 length: 17 amino acids. V shed 3 bases and J shed 7 bases, with 22 bases lying between them. Germline CDR1 is SGHRS and CDR2 is YFSETQ. Written as DNA, the CDR3 is TGCGCCAGCAGCTCCGCCCCGACAGCCACCATTATCGGGGAGCTGTTTTTT. This codes for CASSSAPTATIIGELFF.

The chain links TRBV28 to TRBJ1-1; D is unresolved. Germline V gene sequence: CDR1 MDHEN, CDR2 SYDVKM. V lost 6 bases and J 0 bases, leaving 8 bases between the germline ends. The CDR3 length is 13 residues. The CDR3: CASRGVLNTEAFF. For the CDR3, the DNA is TGTGCCAGCAGGGGAGTACTGAACACTGAAGCTTTCTTT.

The rearrangement links TRBV5-4 to TRBJ1-1, with TRBD1 matching over 8 bases. V dropped 5 bases and J dropped 4; count of bases not matched to a gene: 7. There are 14 residues in the CDR3. Germline CDR1 is SGHNT and CDR2 is YYREEE (reference sequence). This CDR3 is CASRVQGVSTEAFF. The CDR3 DNA reads as TGTGCCAGCAGGGTACAGGGGGTGAGCACTGAAGCTTTCTTT.

The chain carries TRBV5-1 and TRBJ2-3, with 7 bases aligning to TRBD2. V trimming: 7 bases; J trimming: 2 bases; junction bases outside the gene matches: 16. The length of the CDR3 is 17 residues. Germline V gene data show CDR1 as SGHRS and CDR2 as YFSETQ. The chain's CDR3 is CASQKETSADPTDTQYF. The DNA of the CDR3 is TGCGCCAGCCAAAAAGAAACTAGCGCCGACCCCACAGATACGCAGTATTTT.

The chain has TRBV19 and TRBJ2-2, with a tentative D call TRBD2 (5 bases). Germline values: CDR1 LNHDA, CDR2 SQIVND (reference sequence). This CDR3 region has 14 residues. V was pared by 8 bases and J by 4 bases, with 14 bases between. The CDR3 sequence: CASCPQLGTGELFF. The CDR3 DNA reads as TGTGCCAGTTGTCCACAACTAGGCACCGGGGAGCTGTTTTTT.

The J gene is TRBJ1-2, the V gene TRBV28; D gene ambiguous. The V end was cut by 7 bases, the J end by 6 bases, with 24 bases between. There are 16 residues in the CDR3. The germline V gene encodes CDR1 MDHEN and CDR2 SYDVKM. CDR3 in amino acids: CASKLRPPTLLDGYTF. CDR3 DNA sequence: TGTGCCAGCAAACTCAGACCCCCGACGTTATTGGATGGCTACACCTTC.

J is TRBJ2-1 and V is TRBV12-5; TRBD1 matches at 8 bases. The V segment lost 1 base and the J segment 4 bases; nucleotides outside the gene matches: 0. CDR3 length equals 14 residues. Germline CDR1 and CDR2: LGHNT and FRNRAP. CDR3 coding DNA: TGTGCTAGTGGTTTGGACAGGGGGTACAATGAGCAGTTCTTC. This translates into CASGLDRGYNEQFF.

This chain joins TRBV29-1 and TRBJ2-7; 8 nucleotides line up with TRBD1. CDR1 is SQVTM and CDR2 is ANQGSEA in the germline V gene. The ends lost 5 bases at V and 0 bases at J; junction bases unmatched: 9. CDR3 length equals 15 residues. The CDR3 sequence is CSVRRGTGDSYEQYF. DNA for the CDR3: TGCAGCGTTCGACGGGGGACAGGTGACTCCTACGAGCAGTACTTC.

This chain links TRBV29-1 with TRBJ2-7; D might be TRBD2 (5 bases). CDR1 and CDR2 (germline): SQVTM, ANQGSEA. There are 13 residues in the CDR3. V was clipped by 3 bases and J by 0 bases, with 9 bases between them. CDR3 nucleotides: TGCAGCGTTGAGGCTAGCAGCTCCTACGAGCAGTACTTC. It yields the protein CSVEASSSYEQYF.

Points on this clone: Other DNA sequences in the sample encode the same CDR3. V is TRBV5-4 and J is TRBJ2-1, with 8 bases identical to TRBD2. J gave up 1 base and V 0 bases, and 3 bases lay outside the gene matches. This CDR3 is built from 16 residues. The germline V gene encodes CDR1 SGHNT and CDR2 YYREEE (reference sequence). CDR3 in amino acids: CASSLGLATSYNEQFF. The CDR3 coding sequence is TGTGCCAGCAGCTTGGGACTAGCGACGTCCTACAATGAGCAGTTCTTC.

V usage is TRBV15 and J usage is TRBJ2-1; D remains unclear. Looked up from germline, CDR1 is LNHNV and CDR2 is YYDKDF (reference sequence). The CDR3 runs 13 residues. Deletions cut 1 base from V and 9 bases from J, with 10 bases between. The CDR3 DNA follows: TGTGCCACCAGCAGAGTACCGGTCGGTGAGCAGTTCTTC. The encoded protein is CATSRVPVGEQFF.

This chain connects TRBV5-4 to TRBJ2-7; 10 positions match TRBD1. Germline V gene sequence: CDR1 SGHNT, CDR2 YYREEE (reference sequence). The V and J ends lost 1 base and 5 bases, in that order; junction bases with no gene match: 6. This CDR3 spans 15 amino acids. CDR3 in amino acids: CASSLPGQGLDEQYF. CDR3 coding DNA: TGTGCCAGCAGCTTGCCGGGACAGGGGCTTGACGAGCAGTACTTC.

This chain uses TRBV6-6 with TRBJ1-4; D is unclear. Germline CDR1 reads MNHNY; CDR2 reads SVGAGI (reference sequence). The V end was cut by 7 bases, the J end by 4 bases, with 10 bases between. The CDR3 spans 13 residues. CDR3 DNA: TGTGCCAGCACCCCAGGAGTTAATGAAAAACTGTTTTTT. Translated, it gives CASTPGVNEKLFF.

This sequence joins TRBV30 and TRBJ2-2, with a possible D match to TRBD2 (5 bases). Germline loops: CDR1 GTSNPN, CDR2 SVGIG (reference sequence). CDR3 length: 11 amino acids. V shed 6 bases and J shed 5 bases, with 7 bases lying between them. Here the CDR3 reads CACWETGELFF. The CDR3 DNA reads as TGTGCCTGCTGGGAGACCGGGGAGCTGTTTTTT. Full variable domain (missing parts from reference TRBV30 and TRBJ2-2): SQTIHQWPATLVQPVGSPLSLECTVEGTSNPNLYWYRQAAGRGLQLLFYSVGIGQISSEVPQNLSASRPQDRQFILSSKKLLLSDSGFYLCACWETGELFFGEGSRLTVL.

The chain employs TRBV2 and TRBJ1-1; no clear D gene. The CDR3 contains 15 residues. Germline V lookup: CDR1 SNHLY, CDR2 FYNNEI. The V end lost 5 bases, the J end lost 0 bases, and 13 bases lay between the germline ends. CDR3 DNA: TGTGCCAGCAGTATGACGGGTCATGTGAACACTGAAGCTTTCTTT. This codes for CASSMTGHVNTEAFF.

This chain connects TRBV18 to TRBJ1-5; tentatively, D is TRBD1 (6 bases). Germline CDR1 reads KGHSH; CDR2 reads LQKENI. The CDR3 runs to 14 residues. Between the trimmed V and J ends, which lost 3 bases and 7 bases, there was a span of 13 bases. CDR3 coding DNA: TGTGCCAGCTCACCCCTGGGGGCGGGACAGCCCCAGCATTTT. Protein: CASSPLGAGQPQHF.

The chain is built from TRBV27 and TRBJ1-5; D gene uncertain. V was clipped by 5 bases and J by 0 bases, with 8 bases between them. In germline, CDR1 is MNHEY, CDR2 SMNVEV (reference sequence). The CDR3 runs to 14 residues. The CDR3 loop is CASSPSLSNQPQHF. The CDR3 region has the DNA TGTGCCAGCAGTCCTAGTCTTAGCAATCAGCCCCAGCATTTT.

V is TRBV5-8 and J is TRBJ2-5, with 7 bases matching TRBD2. The V and J ends lost 4 bases and 4 bases, in that order; junction bases with no gene match: 10. Germline values: CDR1 SGHTS, CDR2 YDEGEE. The CDR3 is made up of 15 amino acids. CDR3 sequence: CASSGGDPLRETQYF. The DNA of the CDR3 is TGTGCCAGCAGCGGGGGGGACCCTCTCCGAGAGACCCAGTACTTC.

Points on this clone: Other DNA sequences from this sample encode an identical CDR3 as well. The chain recombines TRBV6-6 with TRBJ1-5; TRBD1 matches at 7 bases. The CDR3 runs to 16 residues. CDR1 is MNHNY and CDR2 is SVGAGI in the germline V gene (reference sequence). V was clipped by 7 bases and J by 2 bases; unmatched bases: 11. In nucleotides, the CDR3 is TGTGCCAGCAACCCGACAGGGCAGGTGGGCAATCAGCCCCAGCATTTT. This gives the protein CASNPTGQVGNQPQHF.

This rearrangement joins TRBV15 to TRBJ1-1, with D perhaps TRBD1 (5 bases). V shed 1 base and J shed 8 bases, with 11 bases lying between them. Germline assignment: CDR1 LNHNV and CDR2 YYDKDF (reference sequence). This CDR3 is 13 amino acids long. The CDR3 nucleotides are TGTGCCACCAGCAGAGCACCGGGGCCCGAAGCTTTCTTT. Translation gives CATSRAPGPEAFF.

The chain uses TRBV5-5 and TRBJ1-2; possibly TRBD1 for D (5 bases). The CDR3 spans 13 residues. Germline V gene lookup returns CDR1 SGHKS and CDR2 YYEKEE (reference sequence). With 1 base removed from V and 4 bases from J, the gap between germline ends came to 8 bases. CDR3 DNA sequence: TGTGCCAGCAGCTTGAGTGGGGGCTATGGCTACACCTTC. Residues: CASSLSGGYGYTF.

This clone was counted once. J is TRBJ2-5 and V is TRBV28; 7 positions match TRBD1. V dropped 3 bases and J dropped 3; count of bases not matched to a gene: 16. This CDR3 region has 18 residues. Germline V gives CDR1 MDHEN, CDR2 SYDVKM. The CDR3 is CASSFGLSAQGTKETQYF. CDR3 DNA: TGTGCCAGCAGTTTCGGATTGTCGGCACAGGGGACCAAAGAGACCCAGTACTTC.